This TCR beta chain originates from a study of blood T cell repertoires in COVID-19. At the level of the study: Sample material is recorded as cDNA or gDNA derived from T cells, B-cell-depleted T cells, or PBMCs.

The CDR3 covers 14 residues. V shed 3 bases, J shed 9 bases, and the junction held 9 bases outside the gene matches. CDR1 and CDR2 (germline): SGHTA, FQGNSA. The assay was immunoSEQ multiplex PCR, and TCRdb's table has in-frame clones only and misses some. The sample consists of 240,000 or so clones, roughly 88% of them appearing once. This clone was detected a few times. The participants were between roughly 18 and 89 years old and came from roughly 25 US areas. Participants' own reports of clinical history determined their cohort assignment. The TCR was taken from a woman aged 45-60 years who had recovered from COVID-19. V usage is TRBV7-2 and J usage is TRBJ2-3, with 7 bases that match TRBD2. The source material was PBMCs or T cells enriched from blood (not recorded which). This CDR3 is CASSFGGGQRTQYF. The CDR3 DNA follows: TGTGCCAGCAGCTTTGGGGGAGGGCAGAGAACGCAGTATTTT. The whole variable domain, remainder taken from reference TRBV7-2 and TRBJ2-3, is GAGVSQSPSNKVTEKGKDVELRCDPISGHTALYWYRQSLGQGLEFLIYFQGNSAPDKSGLPSDRFSAERTGGSVSTLTIQRTQQEDSAVYLCASSFGGGQRTQYFGPGTRLTVL.